Listed here is a single T cell receptor (beta chain). The data belong to a study of blood T cell repertoires in COVID-19. Study-wide context: Collection of acute and convalescent COVID-19 samples took place in the United States, Italy and Spain. T cells, B-cell-depleted T cells, or PBMCs supplied cDNA or gDNA.

Original processing methods: Researchers report that nucleated cell counts were estimated from reference gene primer amplification. Method: immunoSEQ multiplex PCR; TCRdb's copy keeps in-frame clones and lacks some. The V and J calls and clone size are taken from that table; D and trimming were inferred from the DNA. Of under 150,000 clones listed, 75% to 90% are singletons. V shed 2 bases and J 4 bases; nucleotides not matched to a gene: 11. The length of the CDR3 is 17 residues. From germline, CDR1 is SGHTA and CDR2 FQGTGA. Sequencing input: peripheral blood. The clonotype originates from a human donor in a cohort sampled during active COVID-19. The chain couples TRBV7-3 to TRBJ2-1; 7 nucleotides agree with TRBD2. CDR3 residues: CASSLSPPAGPYNEQFF. CDR3 coding DNA: TGTGCCAGCAGCTTATCCCCCCCAGCGGGGCCGTACAATGAGCAGTTCTTC.